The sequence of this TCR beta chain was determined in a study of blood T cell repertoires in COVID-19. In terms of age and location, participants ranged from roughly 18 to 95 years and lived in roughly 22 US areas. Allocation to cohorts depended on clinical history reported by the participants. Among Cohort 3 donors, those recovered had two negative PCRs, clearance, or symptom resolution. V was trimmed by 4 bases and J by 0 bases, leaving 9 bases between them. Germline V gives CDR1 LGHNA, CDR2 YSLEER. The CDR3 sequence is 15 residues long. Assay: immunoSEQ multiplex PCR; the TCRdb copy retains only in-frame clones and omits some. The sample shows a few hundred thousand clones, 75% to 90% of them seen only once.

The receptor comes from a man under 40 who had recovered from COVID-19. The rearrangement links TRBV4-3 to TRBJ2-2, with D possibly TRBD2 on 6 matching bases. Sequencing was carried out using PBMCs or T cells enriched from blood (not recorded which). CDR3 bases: TGCGCCAGCAGCCTAACTAGCCCGAACACCGGGGAGCTGTTTTTT. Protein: CASSLTSPNTGELFF.